The source of this TCR beta chain is a study of blood T cell repertoires in COVID-19. Across the study: Whether acute or convalescent, the COVID-19 samples came from the United States, Italy and Spain. Sources were T cells, B-cell-depleted T cells, or PBMCs; the material itself was cDNA or gDNA.

Original processing methods: Cell counts per sample came from amplifying reference gene primers. Sequenced by immunoSEQ multiplex PCR; TCRdb stores in-frame clones only, minus some. Clonal size and the V and J genes are those of that table, whereas D and trimming came from the DNA. The sample holds around 250,000 clones, less than 85% seen once. Germline CDR1 is MNHEY and CDR2 is SVGEGT. There are 18 residues in the CDR3. Trimming took off 2 bases at V and 2 bases at J, with 18 bases between the two ends. The source of this sequence is a woman under 30 with acute or convalescent COVID-19. V and J are TRBV6-2 or TRBV6-3 and TRBJ2-2; tentative D call: TRBD1 (6 bases). Sequencing was done on a sample of peripheral blood. The CDR3, as DNA: TGTGCCAGCAGTTACCCTCCTGACCGGGGACATAACACCGGGGAGCTGTTTTTT. Its translation: CASSYPPDRGHNTGELFF.